Listed below are T cell receptor beta chains from one sample, sequenced in a study of shared clonotypes between healthy human individuals. TCRdb's copy holds only in-frame clones and misses some; the assay was immunoSEQ multiplex PCR. The top ten clones hold 30% to 40% of a sample with roughly 660,000 clones, 90% of them seen once. Sequencing was performed on memory CD8+ T cells from PBMCs. The receptor set was obtained from a man aged 18 to 35 in good health. Some clones in this sample may be carry-over from other donors' samples. The CDR3 runs from the conserved cysteine through the conserved F or W. Each record gives: clone size, V gene, D gene, J gene, CDR3 protein, CDR3 DNA. A D gene is named only where the DNA matches it firmly. Size is stated for part of the rows, as once, few or many counts, or as a class when the clone is expanded.

clone size: NA
V gene: TRBV5-4
D gene: NA
J gene: TRBJ2-5
CDR3 protein: CASSRMGEGTQYF
CDR3 DNA: TGTGCCAGCAGCAGGATGGGAGAGGGGACCCAGTACTTC

clone size: NA
V gene: TRBV2
D gene: TRBD2
J gene: TRBJ2-1
CDR3 protein: CASRTSGYDNEQFF
CDR3 DNA: TGTGCCAGCAGGACTAGCGGGTACGACAATGAGCAGTTCTTC

clone size: NA
V gene: TRBV2
D gene: NA
J gene: TRBJ2-7
CDR3 protein: CASSEAGGGQGAYEQYF
CDR3 DNA: TGTGCCAGCAGTGAAGCTGGGGGCGGGCAGGGCGCCTACGAGCAGTACTTC

clone size: NA
V gene: TRBV19
D gene: NA
J gene: TRBJ2-7
CDR3 protein: CASSARQSYEQYF
CDR3 DNA: TGTGCCAGTAGTGCTCGACAGTCCTACGAGCAGTACTTC

clone size: NA
V gene: TRBV25-1
D gene: NA
J gene: TRBJ1-3
CDR3 protein: CASSEDFWRGGDTIYF
CDR3 DNA: NA

clone size: NA
V gene: TRBV15
D gene: TRBD2
J gene: TRBJ2-2
CDR3 protein: CATRSGTNTGELFF
CDR3 DNA: TGTGCCACCAGGAGCGGGACGAACACCGGGGAGCTGTTTTTT

clone size: NA
V gene: TRBV11-3
D gene: NA
J gene: TRBJ2-2
CDR3 protein: CASRHRGGSGELFF
CDR3 DNA: TGTGCCAGCAGACACAGGGGGGGATCCGGGGAGCTGTTTTTT

clone size: NA
V gene: TRBV29-1
D gene: TRBD1
J gene: TRBJ2-7
CDR3 protein: CSVVTGDSYEQYF
CDR3 DNA: TGCAGCGTTGTTACAGGGGACTCCTACGAGCAGTACTTC

clone size: NA
V gene: TRBV5-1
D gene: NA
J gene: TRBJ2-7
CDR3 protein: CASSLENRVHEQYF
CDR3 DNA: TGCGCCAGCAGCTTGGAGAACAGGGTCCACGAGCAGTACTTC

clone size: NA
V gene: TRBV7-9
D gene: NA
J gene: TRBJ1-2
CDR3 protein: CASSLAIVNYGYTF
CDR3 DNA: TGTGCCAGCAGCTTAGCGATTGTTAACTATGGCTACACCTTC

clone size: NA
V gene: TRBV29-1
D gene: TRBD1
J gene: TRBJ2-6
CDR3 protein: CSVEGDSGFLSGANVLTF
CDR3 DNA: TGCAGCGTTGAAGGGGACAGCGGTTTCCTGTCTGGGGCCAACGTCCTGACTTTC

clone size: NA
V gene: TRBV9
D gene: TRBD2
J gene: TRBJ2-1
CDR3 protein: CASSGPTSGRREQFF
CDR3 DNA: TGTGCCAGCAGCGGACCCACTAGCGGGAGACGGGAGCAGTTCTTC

clone size: once
V gene: TRBV5-6
D gene: TRBD1
J gene: TRBJ2-7
CDR3 protein: CASSPGTGSSYEQYF
CDR3 DNA: TGTGCCAGCAGCCCCGGGACAGGGTCCTCCTACGAGCAGTACTTC

clone size: NA
V gene: TRBV10-2
D gene: NA
J gene: TRBJ2-7
CDR3 protein: CASSESGLSSYEQYF
CDR3 DNA: TGCGCCAGCAGTGAGTCTGGACTTAGCTCCTACGAGCAGTACTTC

clone size: few
V gene: TRBV14
D gene: NA
J gene: TRBJ2-2
CDR3 protein: CASSQAGELFF
CDR3 DNA: TGTGCCAGCAGCCAAGCCGGGGAGCTGTTTTTT

clone size: NA
V gene: TRBV7-2
D gene: NA
J gene: TRBJ2-3
CDR3 protein: CASSHGTFSTDTQYF
CDR3 DNA: TGTGCCAGCAGCCACGGGACGTTTAGCACAGATACGCAGTATTTT

clone size: NA
V gene: TRBV12-5
D gene: NA
J gene: TRBJ1-1
CDR3 protein: CASGLADPGRLNTEAFF
CDR3 DNA: TGTGCTAGTGGTTTGGCTGACCCGGGACGGCTGAACACTGAAGCTTTCTTT

clone size: NA
V gene: TRBV5-8
D gene: NA
J gene: TRBJ2-3
CDR3 protein: CASSPIVDRADTQYF
CDR3 DNA: TGTGCCAGCAGCCCCATTGTCGATCGGGCAGATACGCAGTATTTT

clone size: NA
V gene: TRBV27
D gene: NA
J gene: TRBJ2-3
CDR3 protein: CASRLISTSTDTQYF
CDR3 DNA: TGTGCCAGCAGGCTTATCTCAACTAGCACAGATACGCAGTATTTT

clone size: NA
V gene: TRBV4-2
D gene: NA
J gene: TRBJ1-2
CDR3 protein: CASSQVRANYGYTF
CDR3 DNA: TGTGCCAGCAGCCAAGTCAGGGCTAACTATGGCTACACCTTC

clone size: NA
V gene: TRBV4-1
D gene: NA
J gene: TRBJ2-3
CDR3 protein: CASSQSSRGGPGGTQYF
CDR3 DNA: TGCGCCAGCAGCCAAAGCTCCCGAGGGGGACCGGGGGGTACGCAGTATTTT

clone size: NA
V gene: TRBV4-3
D gene: TRBD1
J gene: TRBJ1-6
CDR3 protein: CASSHGTAYNSPLHF
CDR3 DNA: TGCGCCAGCAGCCATGGGACAGCATATAATTCACCCCTCCACTTT

clone size: NA
V gene: TRBV19
D gene: NA
J gene: TRBJ1-4
CDR3 protein: CASRGYKNEKLFF
CDR3 DNA: TGTGCCAGTAGGGGATATAAGAATGAAAAACTGTTTTTT

clone size: NA
V gene: TRBV10-3
D gene: NA
J gene: TRBJ2-1
CDR3 protein: CAINNSPEGYNEQFF
CDR3 DNA: TGTGCCATTAACAACTCACCCGAAGGGTACAATGAGCAGTTCTTC

clone size: once
V gene: TRBV7-9
D gene: TRBD1
J gene: TRBJ1-2
CDR3 protein: CASSDSKAGTDYYYGYTF
CDR3 DNA: TGTGCCAGCAGCGACTCAAAGGCCGGGACAGACTATTACTATGGCTACACCTTC

clone size: NA
V gene: TRBV6-6
D gene: NA
J gene: TRBJ2-5
CDR3 protein: CASSYSFPETQYF
CDR3 DNA: TGTGCCAGCAGTTACTCATTTCCGGAGACCCAGTACTTC

clone size: NA
V gene: TRBV5-6
D gene: NA
J gene: TRBJ1-1
CDR3 protein: CASRTGEADTEAFF
CDR3 DNA: TGTGCCAGCAGGACCGGGGAGGCGGACACTGAAGCTTTCTTT

clone size: NA
V gene: TRBV19
D gene: NA
J gene: TRBJ1-2
CDR3 protein: CASSMASTEYGYTF
CDR3 DNA: TGTGCCAGTAGTATGGCGAGTACGGAATATGGCTACACCTTC

clone size: NA
V gene: TRBV6-6
D gene: NA
J gene: TRBJ1-1
CDR3 protein: CASSYSSRLNTEAFF
CDR3 DNA: TGTGCCAGCAGTTACTCGTCCAGGTTGAACACTGAAGCTTTCTTT

clone size: once
V gene: TRBV7-9
D gene: NA
J gene: TRBJ1-4
CDR3 protein: CASSPGGRGPSNEKLFF
CDR3 DNA: TGTGCCAGCAGCCCGGGGGGCAGGGGCCCCAGTAATGAAAAACTGTTTTTT

clone size: NA
V gene: TRBV7-9
D gene: NA
J gene: TRBJ2-3
CDR3 protein: CASSPKSRTDTQYF
CDR3 DNA: TGTGCCAGCAGCCCAAAAAGCCGCACAGATACGCAGTATTTT

clone size: NA
V gene: TRBV27
D gene: NA
J gene: TRBJ2-1
CDR3 protein: CASSSQPQPYNEQFF
CDR3 DNA: TGTGCCAGCAGTTCACAGCCTCAACCTTACAATGAGCAGTTCTTC

clone size: NA
V gene: TRBV25-1
D gene: TRBD1
J gene: TRBJ2-3
CDR3 protein: CASLSSGTGMADTQYF
CDR3 DNA: TGTGCCAGCCTCTCCTCCGGGACAGGGATGGCAGATACGCAGTATTTT

clone size: NA
V gene: TRBV30
D gene: TRBD2
J gene: TRBJ2-7
CDR3 protein: CAWSLSLKREGPETYEQYF
CDR3 DNA: TGTGCCTGGAGCCTGTCTTTGAAGCGGGAGGGTCCTGAGACCTACGAGCAGTACTTC

clone size: NA
V gene: TRBV4-3
D gene: NA
J gene: TRBJ2-7
CDR3 protein: CASSQEAGTYEQYF
CDR3 DNA: TGCGCCAGCAGCCAAGAGGCAGGGACCTACGAGCAGTACTTC

clone size: once
V gene: TRBV4-1
D gene: NA
J gene: TRBJ1-5
CDR3 protein: CASSPGERQPQHF
CDR3 DNA: TGCGCCAGCAGTCCAGGGGAACGTCAGCCCCAGCATTTT

clone size: NA
V gene: TRBV28
D gene: NA
J gene: TRBJ1-4
CDR3 protein: CASSLQPSGEKLFF
CDR3 DNA: TGTGCCAGCAGTTTACAACCTAGCGGGGAAAAACTGTTTTTT

clone size: NA
V gene: TRBV5-4
D gene: TRBD2
J gene: TRBJ2-7
CDR3 protein: CASSRRTGAGGLYEQYF
CDR3 DNA: TGTGCCAGCAGCCGGCGAACGGGGGCGGGGGGACTCTACGAGCAGTACTTC

clone size: NA
V gene: TRBV19
D gene: NA
J gene: TRBJ1-1
CDR3 protein: CASSPDRGGARNTEAFF
CDR3 DNA: TGTGCCAGTAGTCCCGACCGGGGGGGAGCAAGGAACACTGAAGCTTTCTTT

clone size: NA
V gene: TRBV9
D gene: NA
J gene: TRBJ2-1
CDR3 protein: CASSTPVADSYNEQFF
CDR3 DNA: TGTGCCAGCAGCACGCCGGTAGCGGACTCCTACAATGAGCAGTTCTTC

clone size: NA
V gene: TRBV27
D gene: TRBD2
J gene: TRBJ2-7
CDR3 protein: CASASGPGGSYEQYF
CDR3 DNA: TGTGCCAGCGCCTCCGGCCCGGGGGGCTCCTACGAGCAGTACTTC

clone size: NA
V gene: TRBV25-1
D gene: NA
J gene: TRBJ1-1
CDR3 protein: CASSGLDGPVAEAFF
CDR3 DNA: TGTGCCAGCAGTGGGTTGGACGGGCCAGTCGCTGAAGCTTTCTTT

clone size: NA
V gene: TRBV7-6
D gene: NA
J gene: TRBJ2-2
CDR3 protein: CASSLAPSGTGNTGELFF
CDR3 DNA: TGTGCCAGCAGCTTAGCTCCGAGCGGGACAGGGAACACCGGGGAGCTGTTTTTT

clone size: once
V gene: TRBV9
D gene: NA
J gene: TRBJ2-5
CDR3 protein: CASSLEMAVETQYF
CDR3 DNA: TGTGCCAGCAGCCTAGAGATGGCGGTAGAGACCCAGTACTTC

clone size: NA
V gene: TRBV10-3
D gene: NA
J gene: TRBJ2-2
CDR3 protein: CAISNIRNMEIDTGELFF
CDR3 DNA: TGTGCCATCAGCAATATAAGGAATATGGAAATTGACACCGGGGAGCTGTTTTTT